Shown below are 5 T cell receptor beta chains from a single sample sequenced in a study of T-cell memory formation after mild COVID-19 (dated by TCRdb to 2020 to 2023). The library was generated by 5' RACE. The instrument was an Illumina NovaSeq 6000. TCRdb reworked the public reads: Q25 trimming with fastp, MiXCR clone assembly, productive beta chains retained. Identical CDR3 proteins give one entry, which carries the most common genes and DNA. Present in this sample are approximately 580,000 distinct CDR3 sequences, about a fifth of which were seen just once. The biggest ten clones account for around an eighth of the sample. The sample taken for sequencing was PBMCs or a T cell subset sorted from them (not recorded which). These receptor sequences come from an adult woman who had mild COVID-19 (a few samples of this study predate the infection). The sample titles of this study are shuffled in the database, so cell type and time point are left out; the donor was told from shared clones.

This clonotype turned up a few times. The V gene is TRBV29-1, the J gene TRBJ1-2; tentatively, D is TRBD1 (6 bases). Per the germline V gene, CDR1 is SQVTM and CDR2 is ANQGSEA. V lost 3 bases to trimming and J lost 2 bases, with 7 bases between them. The CDR3 has 12 residues. This CDR3 is CSVDRGNYGYTF. The CDR3 coding sequence is TGCAGCGTTGACAGGGGAAACTATGGCTACACCTTC.

This clonotype came up many times. This chain connects TRBV6-1 to TRBJ2-3; D is possibly TRBD1 (6 bases). The germline CDR1 and CDR2 sequences are MNHNS and SASEGT. The ends were cut back, 11 bases at V and 2 bases at J, with 23 bases in the middle. The CDR3 is 16 residues long. CDR3 sequence reads: CAGQRTTGIFTDTQYF. Here the CDR3 DNA reads TGTGCCGGTCAACGTACCACAGGGATCTTCACAGATACGCAGTATTTT.

The genes are TRBV10-3 and TRBJ2-3, with D perhaps being TRBD1 or TRBD2 (5 bases each). This CDR3 is 15 amino acids long. The germline gives CDR1 ENHRY, CDR2 SYGVKD. Deletions cut 0 bases from V and 3 bases from J, with 10 bases between. CDR3 sequence reads: CAISESGVSTDTQYF. The CDR3 DNA is TGTGCCATCAGTGAGTCGGGGGTCAGTACAGATACGCAGTATTTT.

CDR3 residues: CASSLTAGGGPDTQYF. Written as DNA, the CDR3 is TGTGCCAGCAGCTTAACAGCGGGGGGCGGCCCAGATACGCAGTATTTT. This chain links TRBV7-3 with TRBJ2-3, with 9 bases that match TRBD2. The CDR3 totals 16 residues. V lost 0 bases, J lost 4 bases, and 5 bases stayed unmatched. Germline V CDR1 and CDR2: SGHTA, FQGTGA.

This clonotype was detected only a few times. The CDR3 sequence is CASSSRGGKSNQPQHF. The CDR3 bases are TGTGCCAGCAGCTCACGCGGAGGGAAAAGCAATCAGCCCCAGCATTTT. This chain links TRBV5-8 with TRBJ1-5; D not certain. V dropped 3 bases and J dropped 1 base, with 14 bases sitting between them. The CDR3 has 16 residues. In germline, CDR1 is SGHTS, CDR2 YDEGEE.